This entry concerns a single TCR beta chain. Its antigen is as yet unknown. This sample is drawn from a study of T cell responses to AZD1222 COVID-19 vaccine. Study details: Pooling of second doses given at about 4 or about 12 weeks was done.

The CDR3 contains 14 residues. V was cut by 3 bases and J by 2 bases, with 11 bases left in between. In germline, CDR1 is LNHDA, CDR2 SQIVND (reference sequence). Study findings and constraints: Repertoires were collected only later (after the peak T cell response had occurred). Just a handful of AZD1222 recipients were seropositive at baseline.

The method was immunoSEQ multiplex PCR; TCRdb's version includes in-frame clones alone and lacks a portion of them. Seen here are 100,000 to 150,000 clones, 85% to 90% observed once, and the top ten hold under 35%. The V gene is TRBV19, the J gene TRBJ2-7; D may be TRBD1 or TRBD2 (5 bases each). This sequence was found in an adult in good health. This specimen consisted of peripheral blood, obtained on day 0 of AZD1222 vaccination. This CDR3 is CASSIGGRAYEQYF. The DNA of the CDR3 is TGTGCCAGTAGTATTGGGGGTAGGGCCTACGAGCAGTACTTC.